The clone carrying this TCR beta chain came up many times. These data originate in a study of molecular identifiers for immune sequencing clone quantification. One entry per CDR3 protein, called by TCRdb with MiXCR from the PCR reads. The repertoire includes hundreds of thousands of distinct CDR3 sequences, around 20% of them detected once, and roughly 0.85% sits in the top ten. V was cut by 4 bases and J by 4 bases, with 14 bases left in between. CDR3 size: 14 residues. The sequence was obtained from a human donor in good health. Some libraries in this study had Jurkat cell RNA spiked in. This chain connects TRBV23-1 to TRBJ2-7; D may correspond to TRBD1 or TRBD2 (5 bases each). TRBV23-1 is known as an ORF, though its function is uncertain. Material for sequencing was naive CD8+ T cells from blood, with Jurkat cell RNA spiked in. Subset given: FACS-sorted CD8+CD4-CCR7+CD45RA+ naive T cells. The CDR3 sequence is CASSPPKEGYEQYF. The CDR3 coding sequence is TGCGCCAGCAGTCCTCCCAAAGAGGGGTACGAGCAGTACTTC.